The TCR beta chain under discussion was sequenced for a study of T cell responses to AZD1222 COVID-19 vaccine. Study at large: Second doses were pooled across both intervals (about 4 or about 12 weeks). Broader study findings: Spike-spanning, vaccine-associated CD4 TCRs were dominant at 160-218 and 743-854. The number of AZD1222 recipients seropositive at baseline was only five or six. Reportedly, nearly half the spike-specific TCRs target unmutated variant regions.

The CDR3 is 15 residues long. CDR1 and CDR2 (germline): SGHAT, FQNNGV. The V gene lost 5 bases and the J gene lost 3 bases, with 14 bases spanning the gap. Turning to this clone: The antigen is unknown.

Only in-frame clones appear in the TCRdb table, and some are missing; sequencing was by immunoSEQ multiplex PCR. The repertoire consists of 150,000 to 200,000 clones, with roughly nine tenths occurring once and the leading ten covering approximately 7.2%. Specimen: peripheral blood, collected on day 0 of AZD1222 vaccination. This chain uses TRBV11-2 with TRBJ1-5; D is unresolved. This sequence was found in an adult in good health. The CDR3 DNA sequence: TGTGCCAGCAGCCCCTCGGGCAGAGTCAATCAGCCCCAGCATTTT. Protein: CASSPSGRVNQPQHF.